The clone carrying this TCR beta chain came up once. Its matching antigen is unknown. The junction departs from germline at one end; a sequencing error may be responsible. These data come from a study of T cell clonotyping in hematopoietic cell transplantation. Regarding the study as a whole: No sorting was done, leaving CD4 and CD8 contributions mixed. Pathologically expanded recipient clonotypes increased progressively from day 30 to day 180 as diversity fell.

Time point meaning: recipient sample about 28 days before transplant, after cytoreduction. Germline CDR1 and CDR2: SSHAT and FNYEAQ (reference sequence). The CDR3 covers 13 residues. Assay used: immunoSEQ multiplex PCR; TCRdb lists only in-frame clones, some missing. In the table there are some 45,000 clones, roughly 80% of which are singletons. The origin of this receptor is a man aged 60-69 years with myelodysplastic syndrome. Some clones in this sample may be carry-over from other donors' samples. The sample consisted of peripheral blood mononuclear cells, taken before stem cell transplant. The chain links TRBV7-7 to TRBJ2-2; D remains unclear. CDR3 region: CASSLQDGGELFF. The CDR3 DNA sequence: TGTGCTAGCAGCCTCCAGGACGGCGGGGAGCTGTTTTTT.